The T cell receptor beta chain under discussion was sequenced for a study of blood T cell repertoires in COVID-19. Germline assignment: CDR1 MDHEN and CDR2 SYDVKM. CDR3 length: 16 amino acids. V was pared by 4 bases and J by 0 bases, with 16 bases between. Sequenced by immunoSEQ multiplex PCR; TCRdb stores in-frame clones only, minus some. The sample carries over 65,000 clones, less than 90% recorded once. The receptor's source is an elderly man with COVID-19, enrolled during active disease. This chain uses TRBV28 with TRBJ2-7; D is perhaps TRBD1 (6 bases). Sequencing used peripheral blood. This CDR3 is CASSYVMRTASYEQYF. The DNA for the CDR3 is TGTGCCAGCAGTTACGTGATGCGGACAGCCTCCTACGAGCAGTACTTC. Together with reference TRBV28 and TRBJ2-7, the CDR3 gives the full variable domain: DVKVTQSSRYLVKRTGEKVFLECVQDMDHENMFWYRQDPGLGLRLIYFSYDVKMKEKGDIPEGYSVSREKKERFSLILESASTNQTSMYLCASSYVMRTASYEQYFGPGTRLTVT.